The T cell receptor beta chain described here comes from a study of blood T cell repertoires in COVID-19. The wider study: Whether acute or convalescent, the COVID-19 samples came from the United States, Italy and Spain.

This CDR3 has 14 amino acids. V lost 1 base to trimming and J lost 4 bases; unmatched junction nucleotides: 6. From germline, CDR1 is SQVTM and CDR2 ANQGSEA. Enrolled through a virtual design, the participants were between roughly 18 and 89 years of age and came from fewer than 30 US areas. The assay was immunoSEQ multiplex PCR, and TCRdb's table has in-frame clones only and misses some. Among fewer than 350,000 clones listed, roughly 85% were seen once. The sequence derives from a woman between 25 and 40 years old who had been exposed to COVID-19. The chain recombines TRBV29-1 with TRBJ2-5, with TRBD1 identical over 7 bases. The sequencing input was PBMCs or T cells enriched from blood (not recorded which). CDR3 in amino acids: CSVEVLRTGETQYF. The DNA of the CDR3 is TGCAGCGTTGAAGTTCTGAGGACAGGAGAGACCCAGTACTTC.